This TCR beta chain derives from a study of Ad26.COV2.S vaccination and SARS-CoV-2 variants. Study background: Once, or twice with 56 days between doses, Ad26.COV2.S was given intramuscularly.

This CDR3 region has 12 residues. V lost 1 base to trimming and J lost 9 bases, with 7 bases between them. Germline V lookup: CDR1 MDHEN, CDR2 SYDVKM. Study-level results: Spike-specific TCR breadth in vaccine recipients exceeded that seen in placebo recipients. Marked by substantial breadth, spike-specific CD8+ and CD4+ T cell responses were reportedly seen after vaccination.

Repertoires were generated with immunoSEQ multiplex PCR, while TCRdb's copy carries only in-frame clones and drops some. The data show 300,000 to 350,000 clones, 88% seen once. The sample's treatment: roughly 20 received Ad26.COV2.S at low or high dose, single or two shots; about 5 received placebo; per-sample allocation not given. On day 63 after the first injection, vaccine and placebo recipients gave samples. Immunization relied on an Ad26 vector, which expressed Wuhan-strain SARS-CoV-2 spike. As for this clone: Its antigen remains unidentified.

V and J are TRBV28 and TRBJ2-1; D is unclear. The sequence was obtained from a person aged 18-60 years who received the Ad26.COV2.S COVID-19 vaccine or a placebo. The specimen comprised peripheral blood, sampled in a trial of Ad26.COV2.S vaccine versus placebo. The CDR3 loop reads CASSLSGGEQFF. CDR3 nucleotide sequence: TGTGCCAGCAGTTTATCCGGTGGTGAGCAGTTCTTC.